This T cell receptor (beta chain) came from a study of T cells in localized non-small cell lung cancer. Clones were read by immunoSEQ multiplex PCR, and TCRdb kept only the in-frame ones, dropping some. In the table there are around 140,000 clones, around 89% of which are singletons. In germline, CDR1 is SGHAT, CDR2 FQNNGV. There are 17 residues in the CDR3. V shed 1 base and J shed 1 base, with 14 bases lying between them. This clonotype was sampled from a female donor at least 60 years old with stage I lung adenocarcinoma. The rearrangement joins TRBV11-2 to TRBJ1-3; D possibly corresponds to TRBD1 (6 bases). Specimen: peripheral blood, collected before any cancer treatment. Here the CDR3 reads CASSLVGAGASGNTIYF. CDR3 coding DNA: TGTGCCAGCAGCTTAGTTGGGGCAGGGGCTTCTGGAAACACCATATATTTT.